Listed below are T cell receptor beta chains from one sample, sequenced in a study of regulatory T cells in long-lasting Graves disease. TCRdb processed the multiplex PCR reads anew with MiXCR; each CDR3 protein has one entry. In the table there are 400,000 or so distinct CDR3 sequences, 20% to 25% of which are singletons. Sample: peripheral blood mononuclear cells (PBMCs), taken when the disease was refractory, from a patient treated with antithyroid drugs. The receptors stem from a female donor with Graves disease. CDR3s include the opening cysteine and the closing phenylalanine or tryptophan. A D gene is named only where the DNA matches it firmly. Part of the rows lack a size; the others show once, few, many or a class for expanded clones.

D gene: .; V gene: TRBV16; J gene: TRBJ1-5; CDR3 length: 16; clone size: few; CDR3 DNA: TGTGCCAGCAGCCAATCTCCGGGGATTAGCAATCAGCCCCAGCATTTT; CDR3 protein: CASSQSPGISNQPQHF
D gene: TRBD2; V gene: TRBV6-6; J gene: TRBJ2-1; CDR3 length: 19; clone size: .; CDR3 DNA: TGTGCCAGCAGTTACTCGGGACTAGCGGGGGTGAGCTCCTACAATGAGCAGTTCTTC; CDR3 protein: CASSYSGLAGVSSYNEQFF
D gene: TRBD2; V gene: TRBV28; J gene: TRBJ2-7; CDR3 length: 17; clone size: many; CDR3 DNA: TGTGCCAGCAGTTTGATCCTGTTTACTAGCGGGAACTACGAGCAGTACTTC; CDR3 protein: CASSLILFTSGNYEQYF
D gene: .; V gene: TRBV5-6; J gene: TRBJ1-3; CDR3 length: 12; clone size: few; CDR3 DNA: TGTGCCAGCAGCTTGGAAAGAAACACCATATATTTT; CDR3 protein: CASSLERNTIYF
D gene: TRBD1; V gene: TRBV7-9; J gene: TRBJ2-1; CDR3 length: 20; clone size: few; CDR3 DNA: TGTGCCAGCAGCTTAGCGCGTGCGTCGAACTGGGACAGGCGATACAATGAGCAGTTCTTC; CDR3 protein: CASSLARASNWDRRYNEQFF
D gene: .; V gene: TRBV7-2; J gene: TRBJ2-1; CDR3 length: 15; clone size: few; CDR3 DNA: TGTGCCAGCAGCTCCGCCGGCAGGGCCTACAATGAGCAGTTCTTC; CDR3 protein: CASSSAGRAYNEQFF
D gene: .; V gene: TRBV29-1; J gene: TRBJ1-1; CDR3 length: 12; clone size: .; CDR3 DNA: TGCAGCGCCGGACACCTTCACACTGAAGCTTTCTTT; CDR3 protein: CSAGHLHTEAFF
D gene: TRBD1; V gene: TRBV6-2/TRBV6-3; J gene: TRBJ1-2; CDR3 length: 11; clone size: .; CDR3 DNA: TGTGCCAGCAGTACGGACAGGGGCTACACCTTC; CDR3 protein: CASSTDRGYTF
D gene: TRBD2; V gene: TRBV5-1; J gene: TRBJ2-2; CDR3 length: 19; clone size: .; CDR3 DNA: TGCGCCAGCAGCTTGGATGTTAGCGGGTCTTTCGCGGACACCGGGGAGCTGTTTTTT; CDR3 protein: CASSLDVSGSFADTGELFF
D gene: TRBD2; V gene: TRBV7-9; J gene: TRBJ2-1; CDR3 length: 19; clone size: .; CDR3 DNA: TGTGCCAGCAGCACCCCTCCGGGACTAGCGGGAGGAATTGCCAATGAGCAGTTCTTC; CDR3 protein: CASSTPPGLAGGIANEQFF
D gene: .; V gene: TRBV4-2; J gene: TRBJ1-2; CDR3 length: 17; clone size: .; CDR3 DNA: TGTGCCAGCAGCCAAGACGGTGGGCCAGGGAGGGACTATGGCTACACCTTC; CDR3 protein: CASSQDGGPGRDYGYTF
D gene: .; V gene: TRBV7-2; J gene: TRBJ2-7; CDR3 length: 16; clone size: few; CDR3 DNA: TGTGCCAGCAGCTTAGGGGCCGGGACCAGAACCTACGAGCAGTACTTC; CDR3 protein: CASSLGAGTRTYEQYF
D gene: .; V gene: TRBV20-1; J gene: TRBJ1-2; CDR3 length: 14; clone size: few; CDR3 DNA: TGCAGTGCTAGAGGGGGATCCGGGACACAGCCTTACACCTTC; CDR3 protein: CSARGGSGTQPYTF
D gene: .; V gene: TRBV2; J gene: TRBJ2-7; CDR3 length: 11; clone size: many; CDR3 DNA: TGTGCCAGCAGGGCTGGCTACGAGCAGTACTTC; CDR3 protein: CASRAGYEQYF
D gene: .; V gene: TRBV29-1; J gene: TRBJ2-3; CDR3 length: 12; clone size: .; CDR3 DNA: TGCAGCGTCCACAGGGATGGAGATACGCAGTATTTT; CDR3 protein: CSVHRDGDTQYF
D gene: TRBD2; V gene: TRBV20-1; J gene: TRBJ2-3; CDR3 length: 15; clone size: .; CDR3 DNA: TGCAGTGCTAGAACTAGCGGGAGACTAACAGATACGCAGTATTTT; CDR3 protein: CSARTSGRLTDTQYF
D gene: .; V gene: TRBV14; J gene: TRBJ2-5; CDR3 length: 15; clone size: few; CDR3 DNA: TGTGCCAGCAGCCAAGGGGGCCGGCGCTCCGAGACCCAGTACTTC; CDR3 protein: CASSQGGRRSETQYF
D gene: .; V gene: TRBV3-1; J gene: TRBJ2-5; CDR3 length: 13; clone size: .; CDR3 DNA: TGTGCCAGCAGCCAAGATTTGGGGCAGACCCAGTACTTC; CDR3 protein: CASSQDLGQTQYF
D gene: TRBD2; V gene: TRBV6-1; J gene: TRBJ2-5; CDR3 length: 17; clone size: many; CDR3 DNA: TGTGCCAGCAGTAGGACTAGCGGGAGAAGTGGGCAAGAGACCCAGTACTTC; CDR3 protein: CASSRTSGRSGQETQYF
D gene: .; V gene: TRBV28; J gene: TRBJ1-6; CDR3 length: 18; clone size: .; CDR3 DNA: TGTGCCAGCAGGAACAGGGCCTATGGAGGCTCCTATAATTCACCCCTCCACTTT; CDR3 protein: CASRNRAYGGSYNSPLHF
D gene: .; V gene: TRBV7-2; J gene: TRBJ2-3; CDR3 length: 15; clone size: .; CDR3 DNA: TGTGCCAGCAGCACATACGGGGAATCCACAGATACGCAGTATTTT; CDR3 protein: CASSTYGESTDTQYF
D gene: TRBD1; V gene: TRBV30; J gene: TRBJ2-4; CDR3 length: 15; clone size: few; CDR3 DNA: TGTGCCTGGAGTCCACCGGGGACAGGGCAGGCCATTCAGTACTTC; CDR3 protein: CAWSPPGTGQAIQYF
D gene: .; V gene: TRBV12-5; J gene: TRBJ1-3; CDR3 length: 12; clone size: few; CDR3 DNA: TGTGCTAGTGGTGCGACGGGAAACACCATATATTTT; CDR3 protein: CASGATGNTIYF
D gene: .; V gene: TRBV6-1; J gene: TRBJ2-7; CDR3 length: 16; clone size: many; CDR3 DNA: TGTGCCAGCAGTGATTTACCTAGCCATGTCTCCTACGAGCAGTACTTC; CDR3 protein: CASSDLPSHVSYEQYF
D gene: TRBD1; V gene: TRBV27; J gene: TRBJ2-7; CDR3 length: 14; clone size: many; CDR3 DNA: TGTGCCAGCAGTCCCGTGACAGGGGGTGACGAGCAGTACTTC; CDR3 protein: CASSPVTGGDEQYF
D gene: TRBD2; V gene: TRBV12-3/TRBV12-4; J gene: TRBJ2-7; CDR3 length: 16; clone size: many; CDR3 DNA: TGTGCCAGCAGTTTAGCGCTCAGCGGGACCTTCTACGAGCAGTACTTC; CDR3 protein: CASSLALSGTFYEQYF